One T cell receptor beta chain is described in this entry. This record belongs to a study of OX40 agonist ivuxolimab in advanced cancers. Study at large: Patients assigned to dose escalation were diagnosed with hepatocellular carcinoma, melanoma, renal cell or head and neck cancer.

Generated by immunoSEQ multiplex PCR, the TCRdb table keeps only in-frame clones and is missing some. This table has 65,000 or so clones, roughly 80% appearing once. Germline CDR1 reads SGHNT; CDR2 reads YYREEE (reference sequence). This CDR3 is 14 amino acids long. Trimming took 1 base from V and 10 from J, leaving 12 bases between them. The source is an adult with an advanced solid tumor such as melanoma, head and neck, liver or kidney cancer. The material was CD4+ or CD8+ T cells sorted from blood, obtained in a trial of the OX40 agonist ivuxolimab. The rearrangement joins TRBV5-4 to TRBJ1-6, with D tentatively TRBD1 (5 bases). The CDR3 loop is CASSLSQGDSPLHF. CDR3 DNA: TGTGCCAGCAGCTTGAGTCAGGGCGACTCACCCCTCCACTTT.